Reported below is one TCR beta chain. Antigen: not known. One end of the junction does not line up with germline, which may come from a read error. The researchers produced TCR beta cDNA from around 0.5 ug total RNA with a constant-region primer. Sequencing libraries for TCR beta derived from three nested multiplex PCR rounds that used slightly modified ARM-PCR. The first two PCR rounds, roughly 11 cycles each, used TRBV1-TRBV30 forward primers and a C-beta reverse primer. Each CDR3 protein is one row after TCRdb ran MiXCR on the multiplex PCR reads. The sample has roughly 330,000 distinct CDR3 sequences; 65% are singletons. Unsorted whole blood yielded the blood RNA, and germline DNA was also extracted. Patients were chronically HBV-infected and treatment-naive. The sample originates from a study of tumor-infiltrating lymphocytes in primary liver carcinoma. Study overall: Patients' primary liver carcinoma was surgically resected. Tissue type made little difference to sample yields of roughly 3.5 to 7.5 million productive TCRbeta reads. Study outcomes and limitations: Tumor-adjacent and tumor-blood pairs shared less of their repertoires than tumor region pairs shared.

This CDR3 spans 15 amino acids. Germline CDR1 is MDHEN and CDR2 is SYDVKM. The chain has TRBV28 and TRBJ2-4; D remains unclear. The receptor was isolated from a man in his forties or fifties with primary liver carcinoma and hepatitis B virus infection. The sequenced material came from peripheral blood. The CDR3 region has the DNA TGTGTCAGCAGAAGGCGTGGAGTAGCCAAAAACATTCAGTACTTC. Its translation: CVSRRRGVAKNIQYF.